This is a list of T cell receptor beta chains from one sample in a study of radiotherapy plus CTLA-4 blockade in lung cancer. Using immunoSEQ multiplex PCR, the repertoire was profiled, and TCRdb retains in-frame clones only, with some absent. The data show roughly 68,000 clones, roughly 80% seen once. The sequences come from peripheral blood, collected from a patient treated with radiotherapy plus ipilimumab. The receptor source for this set is a human donor with non-small cell lung cancer who had a complete response to radiotherapy plus ipilimumab. Both conserved end residues are part of each CDR3. D genes are given only for firm matches. Clone sizes are given selectively: once, few, many, or a class where the clone is expanded.

j_gene,d_gene,abundance,v_gene,CDR3nt,CDR3aa
TRBJ2-5,-,-,TRBV15,TGTGCCACCAGCACACCTCGTAGGGGGTTTGAGTGGGCCCAGTACTTC,CATSTPRRGFEWAQYF
TRBJ2-6,-,once,TRBV7-9,TGTGCCAGCAGCTCTAGAACGCCTGGGGCCAACGTCCTGACTTTC,CASSSRTPGANVLTF
TRBJ1-1,TRBD1,-,TRBV4-3,TGCGCCAGCAGCCGAGACAGGGGATTCACTGAAGCTTTCTTT,CASSRDRGFTEAFF
TRBJ1-3,-,-,TRBV6-1,TGTGCCAGCAATAGCAGGCGCTCTGGAAACACCATATATTTT,CASNSRRSGNTIYF
TRBJ2-5,TRBD2,once,TRBV19,TGTGCCAGTAGTATAGGTACTAGCGGGATGACAGAGACCCAGTACTTC,CASSIGTSGMTETQYF
TRBJ1-3,-,once,TRBV27,TGTGCCAGCAGGAGTCAGGGAGGAAACACCATATATTTT,CASRSQGGNTIYF
TRBJ2-4,TRBD2,-,TRBV27,TGTGCCAGCAGTCCCGGGACTAGCGGGGGGCTAGCCAAAAACATTCAGTACTTC,CASSPGTSGGLAKNIQYF
TRBJ2-7,-,-,TRBV10-1,TGCGCCAGCAGTGAGCAGCCCCCGGGATACGAGCAGTACTTC,CASSEQPPGYEQYF
TRBJ2-2,-,-,TRBV7-7,TGTGCTAGCAGCTCCTTGGGGAGCGGGACCGGGGAGCTGTTTTTT,CASSSLGSGTGELFF
TRBJ1-2,-,-,TRBV7-9,TGTGCCAGCAGCTCACTCTATGGCTACACCTTC,CASSSLYGYTF
TRBJ1-3,-,-,TRBV7-9,TGTGCCAGCAGCTTAGGACAGGCCTCTGGAAACACCATATATTTT,CASSLGQASGNTIYF
TRBJ1-4,-,-,TRBV11-2,TGTGCCAGCAGCTTAATTCTCGGAGTAGGGGAAAAACTGTTTTTT,CASSLILGVGEKLFF
TRBJ1-1,-,-,TRBV29-1,TGCAGCGTCGTGGGGGGGGGCACTGAAGCTTTCTTT,CSVVGGGTEAFF
TRBJ1-4,-,-,TRBV29-1,TGCAGCGTTACCTTTCGATATACGGATGAAAAACTGTTTTTT,CSVTFRYTDEKLFF
TRBJ2-5,-,-,TRBV5-1,TGCGCCAGCAGCTTGGCCGTCCAGACCCAAGAGACCCAGTACTTC,CASSLAVQTQETQYF
TRBJ1-6,-,-,TRBV5-1,TGCGCCAGCAGCCGGGACGTCGCTAATTCACCCCTCCACTTT,CASSRDVANSPLHF
TRBJ1-2,TRBD1,-,TRBV11-2,TGTGCCAGCAGCTTCGACAGGGCCTCCCGGGGCTACACCTTC,CASSFDRASRGYTF
TRBJ2-6,-,-,TRBV30,TGTGCCTGGAGAGGGGCAGGGGCAGGTTCGGGTGGGGCCAACGTCCTGACTTTC,CAWRGAGAGSGGANVLTF
TRBJ2-3,-,-,TRBV10-3,TGTGCCACCGGGATGGAAGATACGCAGTATTTT,CATGMEDTQYF
TRBJ2-1,TRBD2,-,TRBV6-5,TGTGCCAGCAGTTGGGGACTAGCGGGCAATGAGCAGTTCTTC,CASSWGLAGNEQFF
TRBJ2-6,TRBD1,-,TRBV5-1,TGCGCCAGCAGCGGCGAACAGGGGCGCTCTGGGGCCAACGTCCTGACTTTC,CASSGEQGRSGANVLTF
TRBJ2-2,TRBD2,-,TRBV10-3,TGTGCCATCAGCGACGGACTAGCGGTGTCGAACACCGGGGAGCTGTTTTTT,CAISDGLAVSNTGELFF
TRBJ1-1,-,-,TRBV30,TGTGCCTGGAGTACATCTTCCTTGAGTGAAGCTTTCTTT,CAWSTSSLSEAFF
TRBJ2-2,-,-,TRBV2,TGTGCCAGCACCGAGGAGGGGGGGGCGAACACCGGGGAGCTGTTTTTT,CASTEEGGANTGELFF
TRBJ1-6,TRBD1,-,TRBV30,TGTGCCTGGACCGAGGGACAGGGGGTTTTTAGGACCAGCGGTCGAACCTCACCCCTCCACTTT,CAWTEGQGVFRTSGRTSPLHF
TRBJ2-3,TRBD2,-,TRBV6-4,TGTGCCAGCAGTGAGACTAGCGGGAACACAGATACGCAGTATTTT,CASSETSGNTDTQYF
TRBJ2-2,TRBD1,-,TRBV30,TGTGCCTGGAGTGTAGGACAGGGGATTACACGGCGGGGGATTAACACCGGGGAGCTGTTTTTT,CAWSVGQGITRRGINTGELFF
TRBJ2-5,-,-,TRBV6-6,TGTGCCAGCAGTTTGGAAGGTGTTCAGTACTTC,CASSLEGVQYF
TRBJ1-6,-,-,TRBV30,TGTGCCTGGAGTGTAAGGTCTAATTCACCCCTCCACTTT,CAWSVRSNSPLHF
TRBJ1-1,-,-,TRBV2,TGTGCCAGCAGTCACCCGCTAGTGAACACTGAAGCTTTCTTT,CASSHPLVNTEAFF
TRBJ1-1,TRBD1,-,TRBV19,TGTGCCAGCAGTACCCCCGCGGGACAGGCGAACACTGAAGCTTTCTTT,CASSTPAGQANTEAFF